The 6 T cell receptor beta chains reported below all come from one sample, sequenced in a study of chemoradiotherapy in HPV16-positive cancers. Method: immunoSEQ multiplex PCR; TCRdb's copy keeps in-frame clones and lacks some. The data show fewer than 30,000 clones, approximately 93% seen once. Specimen collection occurred from a patient who underwent chemoradiotherapy. Source of these receptors: a human donor with HPV-associated anogenital cancer.

V is TRBV19 and J is TRBJ2-2; 8 bases agree with TRBD1. The CDR3 is 15 residues long. With V trimmed by 5 bases and J by 0 bases, 2 bases remained unmatched. CDR1 is LNHDA, CDR2 SQIVND, per germline (reference sequence). The CDR3 nucleotides read TGTGCCAGTAGTTTGGGACAGGCGAACACCGGGGAGCTGTTTTTT. Protein sequence: CASSLGQANTGELFF. Using reference TRBV19 and TRBJ2-2 for the parts outside the CDR3, the full variable domain is DGGITQSPKYLFRKEGQNVTLSCEQNLNHDAMYWYRQDPGQGLRLIYYSQIVNDFQKGDIAEGYSVSREKKESFPLTVTSAQKNPTAFYLCASSLGQANTGELFFGEGSRLTVL.

V gene TRBV28 combines with J gene TRBJ1-4; possible D gene TRBD1, 6 bases. V gave up 4 bases and J gave up 3 bases, with 15 bases separating them. The CDR3 contains 16 residues. Germline CDR1 is MDHEN and CDR2 is SYDVKM. This CDR3 is CASSSGGALANEKLFF. The CDR3 DNA reads as TGTGCCAGCAGTTCGGGGGGGGCCTTGGCTAATGAAAAACTGTTTTTT.

This sequence joins TRBV14 and TRBJ2-6; TRBD1 might be the D (6 bases). CDR1 and CDR2 (germline): SGHDN, FVKESK. Trimming took off 0 bases at V and 0 bases at J, with 12 bases between the two ends. This CDR3 region has 18 residues. The CDR3 loop is CASSQDLGGYSGANVLTF. CDR3 sequence (DNA): TGTGCCAGCAGCCAAGACCTAGGGGGTTACTCTGGGGCCAACGTCCTGACTTTC. Full variable domain (rest looked up from reference TRBV14 and TRBJ2-6): EAGVTQFPSHSVIEKGQTVTLRCDPISGHDNLYWYRRVMGKEIKFLLHFVKESKQDESGMPNNRFLAERTGGTYSTLKVQPAELEDSGVYFCASSQDLGGYSGANVLTFGAGSRLTVL.

J is TRBJ1-2 and V is TRBV6-6; D is perhaps TRBD1 (6 bases). This CDR3 contains 14 residues. Germline-derived CDR1 and CDR2 are MNHNY and SVGAGI (reference sequence). The ends were cut back, 6 bases at V and 6 bases at J, with 17 bases in the middle. CDR3 protein: CASRDQRGRDGYTF. For the CDR3, the DNA is TGTGCCAGCAGGGACCAGAGGGGGAGGGATGGCTACACCTTC.

This chain links TRBV29-1 with TRBJ2-1, with D unresolved. The V end lost 2 bases, the J end lost 4 bases, and 9 bases lay between the germline ends. The CDR3 extends over 13 amino acids. Per the germline V gene, CDR1 is SQVTM and CDR2 is ANQGSEA. The CDR3 DNA sequence: TGCAGCGTTGAACTAGACCCTTACAATGAGCAGTTCTTC. It specifies CSVELDPYNEQFF.

A few counts support this clone. The genes are TRBV6-5 and TRBJ1-1, with D possibly being TRBD1 (6 bases). Germline assignment: CDR1 MNHEY and CDR2 SVGAGI. The CDR3 spans 12 residues. V was pared by 9 bases and J by 1 base, with 9 bases between. The CDR3 spells CASTGRNTEAFF. The CDR3 region has the DNA TGTGCCAGTACAGGGAGGAACACTGAAGCTTTCTTT.